These 29 T cell receptor beta chains were sequenced from one sample in a study of cytomegalovirus exposure and HLA in healthy donors. Use of 60 Vbeta and 13 Jbeta primers characterized the PCR. Clones were read by immunoSEQ multiplex PCR, and TCRdb kept only the in-frame ones, dropping some. The data contain some 140,000 clones, 80% of them seen just once; the ten biggest clones take up around 2.2%. The material sequenced was PBMCs. The receptors stem from a man aged 30 to 39 in good health and CMV-seronegative.

The chain has TRBV5-1 and TRBJ2-3, with a weak D call TRBD2 (6 bases). Trimming stripped 8 bases from V and 0 bases from J, with 13 bases between. The germline CDR1 and CDR2 sequences are SGHRS and YFSETQ. This CDR3 is 14 amino acids long. This CDR3 reads CASGGGDSTDTQYF. As DNA, the CDR3 is TGCGCCAGTGGAGGAGGGGATAGCACAGATACGCAGTATTTT.

The V gene is TRBV5-1, the J gene TRBJ2-1; D possibly corresponds to TRBD1 (6 bases). This CDR3 is 15 amino acids long. Trimming stripped 3 bases from V and 4 bases from J, with 14 bases between. Germline V CDR1 and CDR2: SGHRS, YFSETQ. The CDR3 DNA reads as TGCGCCAGCAGCTCTCAGTGGGGGCGGTACAATGAGCAGTTCTTC. Protein sequence: CASSSQWGRYNEQFF.

The chain recombines TRBV27 with TRBJ2-3, with 7 positions matching TRBD2. Germline CDR1 and CDR2: MNHEY and SMNVEV (reference sequence). The CDR3 sequence is 11 residues long. V trimming: 8 bases; J trimming: 11 bases; junction bases outside the gene matches: 7. CDR3 coding DNA: TGTGCCAGCGGATATCGCGGGGGGCAGTATTTT. It is translated as CASGYRGGQYF.

This clone came up once. An end of the junction does not agree with germline; a read error may underlie this. This rearrangement joins TRBV7-9 to TRBJ1-2; D uncertain. Germline lookup yields CDR1 SEHNR and CDR2 FQNEAQ (reference sequence). CDR3 size: 12 residues. CDR3 coding DNA: TGTTCCAGCGTCAGCGAGTTCTATGGCTACACCTTC. Translation: CSSVSEFYGYTF.

The chain links TRBV29-1 to TRBJ2-5; the match to TRBD2 covers 16 bases. The germline V gene encodes CDR1 SQVTM and CDR2 ANQGSEA. Losses at the gene ends were 6 bases for V and 5 bases for J; bases not matched to a gene: 9. The CDR3 totals 16 residues. DNA for the CDR3: TGCAGCGTCGACGGGACTAGCGGGAGGGCCCAGGAGACCCAGTACTTC. It codes for CSVDGTSGRAQETQYF.

This clone occurred a few times. This chain links TRBV14 with TRBJ2-1; 7 nucleotides match TRBD1. CDR3 length: 15 amino acids. Germline V gene lookup returns CDR1 SGHDN and CDR2 FVKESK. With V trimmed by 1 base and J by 9 bases, 9 bases remained unmatched. CDR3 residues: CASSQGQGRFGEQFF. The CDR3 DNA reads as TGTGCCAGCAGCCAAGGACAGGGCCGATTCGGTGAGCAGTTCTTC.

The chain joins TRBV6-5 to TRBJ1-5; 7 nucleotides align to TRBD1. V gave up 6 bases and J gave up 5 bases; unmatched junction bases: 10. The CDR3 runs 15 residues. CDR1 is MNHEY and CDR2 is SVGAGI in the germline V gene. The CDR3 region is CASSATGTAHQPQHF. CDR3 in DNA: TGTGCCAGCAGCGCTACAGGGACAGCCCATCAGCCCCAGCATTTT.

This chain joins TRBV27 and TRBJ2-7, with D possibly being TRBD2 (6 bases). Germline V gives CDR1 MNHEY, CDR2 SMNVEV (reference sequence). The CDR3 spans 13 residues. The V gene lost 2 bases and the J gene lost 4 bases, with 9 bases spanning the gap. CDR3 amino acids: CASSLLGGYEQYF. The CDR3 nucleotides are TGTGCCAGCAGTTTACTGGGGGGTTACGAGCAGTACTTC.

The chain combines TRBV7-9 with TRBJ2-7, with D perhaps TRBD1 (6 bases). CDR3 length equals 14 residues. In germline, CDR1 is SEHNR, CDR2 FQNEAQ (reference sequence). V shed 6 bases and J shed 3 bases, with 15 bases lying between them. CDR3: CASSRTPGHYEQYF. CDR3 nucleotide sequence: TGTGCCAGCAGTCGAACTCCGGGACACTACGAGCAGTACTTC.

The rearrangement uses TRBV14 and TRBJ1-1, with D maybe TRBD1 (5 bases). Trimming shortened V by 3 bases and J by 1 base, and 9 bases separated the two germline ends. Germline assignment: CDR1 SGHDN and CDR2 FVKESK. There are 14 residues in the CDR3. In nucleotides, the CDR3 is TGTGCCAGCAGCCAGCATACAGGGAACACTGAAGCTTTCTTT. It encodes CASSQHTGNTEAFF.

The CDR3 sequence is CASSEANSPLHF. DNA of the CDR3: TGTGCCAGCAGTGAGGCCAATTCACCCCTCCACTTT. This chain uses TRBV25-1 with TRBJ1-6, with no clear D. Germline-derived CDR1 and CDR2 are MGHDK and SYGVNS. V was cut by 3 bases and J by 7 bases, with 4 bases left in between. The CDR3 totals 12 residues.

V gene TRBV10-1 combines with J gene TRBJ2-7, with 10 bases that match TRBD2. The CDR3 totals 14 residues. Germline CDR1 is WNHNN and CDR2 is SYGVQD (reference sequence). V dropped 2 bases and J dropped 8; count of bases not matched to a gene: 6. The CDR3 reads CASSETSGAGKQYF. The CDR3 nucleotides read TGCGCCAGCAGTGAGACTAGCGGGGCGGGGAAGCAGTACTTC.

This clone showed up just a few times. The chain couples TRBV10-3 to TRBJ2-7, with a tentative D call TRBD2 (5 bases). Germline V gene lookup returns CDR1 ENHRY and CDR2 SYGVKD. The CDR3 has 15 residues. Trimming shortened V by 6 bases and J by 0 bases, and 15 bases separated the two germline ends. CDR3 sequence: CAISPERVSSYEQYF. CDR3 sequence (DNA): TGTGCCATCAGCCCGGAGAGGGTGAGCTCCTACGAGCAGTACTTC.

This clone was recorded a few times. The rearrangement uses TRBV5-1 and TRBJ1-4; D unclear. Germline CDR1 SGHRS, CDR2 YFSETQ. The CDR3 is made up of 14 amino acids. Trimming shortened V by 1 base and J by 5 bases, and 9 bases separated the two germline ends. The CDR3 region is CASSLTVQNEKLFF. The DNA of the CDR3 is TGCGCCAGCAGCTTGACAGTACAGAATGAAAAACTGTTTTTT.

This rearrangement joins TRBV4-2 to TRBJ2-1; maybe TRBD1 (5 bases). Germline CDR1 reads LGHNA; CDR2 reads YNFKEQ. V was pared by 6 bases and J by 8 bases, with 14 bases between. This CDR3 region has 13 residues. This CDR3 reads CASSGAHRDEQFF. CDR3 DNA: TGTGCCAGCAGTGGGGCCCATCGGGATGAGCAGTTCTTC.

The genes are TRBV28 and TRBJ1-5, with TRBD1 identical over 12 bases. Germline CDR1 MDHEN, CDR2 SYDVKM. The CDR3 totals 20 residues. V lost 6 bases, J lost 0 bases, and 15 bases stayed unmatched. CDR3 DNA: TGTGCCAGCAGCATGGGGGGACAGGGGGCTATTTTCCTTAGCAATCAGCCCCAGCATTTT. Amino acids: CASSMGGQGAIFLSNQPQHF.

This clone appeared once. The rearrangement uses TRBV21-1 and TRBJ2-3; the D call TRBD2 from the table was never checked on the DNA. TRBV21-1 is tagged as a pseudogene. The CDR3 contains 17 residues. In DNA form, the CDR3 reads TGTGCCAGCAGCAAAACCCGACTAGCGACCCGCACAGATACGCAGTATTTT. It specifies CASSKTRLATRTDTQYF.

The genes are TRBV9 and TRBJ1-2; D call uncertain. V lost 2 bases and J lost 7, with 12 bases in between. The CDR3 length is 13 residues. Germline V gene data show CDR1 as SGDLS and CDR2 as YYNGEE. Here the CDR3 DNA reads TGTGCCAGCAGCGTCTACGGGGTCGGTGGCTACACCTTC. Protein: CASSVYGVGGYTF.

This chain uses TRBV29-1 with TRBJ1-2; 8 bases agree with TRBD1. With 7 bases clipped from V and 7 bases from J, the junction kept 11 bases outside the gene matches. The CDR3 sequence is 13 residues long. Germline V gene lookup returns CDR1 SQVTM and CDR2 ANQGSEA. As DNA, the CDR3 is TGCAGCGGGGCTCTGGACAGGGATACTGGCTACACCTTC. Protein sequence: CSGALDRDTGYTF.

This chain connects TRBV28 to TRBJ1-5; TRBD1 aligns across 9 bases. The CDR3 is 14 residues long. V was clipped by 5 bases and J by 4 bases; unmatched bases: 3. CDR1 and CDR2 from the germline V gene are MDHEN and SYDVKM. The CDR3 DNA reads as TGTGCCAGCAGTCGACAGGGGGGTAATCAGCCCCAGCATTTT. Its translation is CASSRQGGNQPQHF.

This clone was recorded once. Other DNA sequences in this specimen translate into the identical CDR3. The chain links TRBV2 to TRBJ1-5; TRBD1 matches 7 bases. After removal of 4 bases from V and 2 bases from J, the junction contained 2 bases not matched to a gene. Germline CDR1 and CDR2: SNHLY and FYNNEI. The CDR3 has 14 amino acids. CDR3 coding DNA: TGTGCCAGCAGTGGGACAGGTGGCAATCAGCCCCAGCATTTT. Its translation is CASSGTGGNQPQHF.

This clone was counted between two and nine times. This sequence joins TRBV5-6 and TRBJ2-1; D is unresolved. Per germline, CDR1 SGHDT and CDR2 YYEEEE. This CDR3 is 12 amino acids long. V gave up 4 bases and J gave up 5 bases, with 7 bases separating them. Written as DNA, the CDR3 is TGTGCCAGCAGCATGAGTGACAATGAGCAGTTCTTC. Its protein is CASSMSDNEQFF.

This clone was counted between two and nine times. The chain has TRBV5-1 and TRBJ2-2; 8 bases are a match to TRBD1. Germline loops: CDR1 SGHRS, CDR2 YFSETQ. With 3 bases clipped from V and 6 bases from J, the junction kept 16 bases outside the gene matches. CDR3 size: 18 residues. CDR3 protein: CASSWTGIGLVGAGELFF. The CDR3 DNA follows: TGCGCCAGCAGCTGGACAGGGATAGGTCTTGTGGGCGCCGGGGAGCTGTTTTTT.

The rearrangement uses TRBV6-5 and TRBJ2-5, with 7 bases lining up with TRBD1. The CDR3 covers 16 residues. The junction had 8 bases not matched to a gene; V was cut back by 2 bases and J by 2 bases. The germline V gene encodes CDR1 MNHEY and CDR2 SVGAGI. In DNA form, the CDR3 reads TGTGCCAGCAGTTACAAGCCCGGGACAGCTCAAGAGACCCAGTACTTC. It yields the protein CASSYKPGTAQETQYF.

This clone has more than one count but fewer than ten. The V gene is TRBV7-2, the J gene TRBJ2-7; 9 bases match TRBD1. Unmatched junction bases numbered 4, after V lost 4 bases and J lost 3 bases. CDR3 length: 14 residues. Germline V gene lookup returns CDR1 SGHTA and CDR2 FQGNSA. The CDR3 DNA reads TGTGCCAGCAGCTCACAGGGGGCTGGCTACGAGCAGTACTTC. Amino acids: CASSSQGAGYEQYF.

J is TRBJ2-1 and V is TRBV6-6, with 8 bases that match TRBD1. The CDR3 is 15 residues long. The V gene end was trimmed by 2 bases and the J gene end by 6 bases; junction bases not matched to a gene: 6. Germline loops: CDR1 MNHNY, CDR2 SVGAGI (reference sequence). The CDR3 DNA follows: TGTGCCAGCAGTTACCTCCAGGGGGCCCCCAATGAGCAGTTCTTC. Amino acids: CASSYLQGAPNEQFF.

The rearrangement uses TRBV28 and TRBJ2-7, with TRBD2 identical over 8 bases. With 8 bases clipped from V and 6 bases from J, the junction kept 18 bases outside the gene matches. CDR1 is MDHEN, CDR2 SYDVKM, per germline. The CDR3 length is 16 residues. The CDR3 bases are TGTGCCAGCGAGGGGTGGGAGCGGGAGTCGTTCCTCGAGCAGTACTTC. It codes for CASEGWERESFLEQYF.

The V and J genes are TRBV23-1 and TRBJ1-2; D remains ambiguous. TRBV23-1 is identified as an open reading frame with a role that is uncertain. The CDR3 loop spans 13 amino acids. V was cut by 4 bases and J by 4 bases, with 10 bases left in between. DNA for the CDR3: TGCGCCAGCAGTCTGCCCAGACTCTATGGCTACACCTTC. Translation gives CASSLPRLYGYTF.

This chain uses TRBV27 with TRBJ1-5; D possibly corresponds to TRBD1 (6 bases). Trimming left V 0 bases short and J 6 bases short, with 15 bases between. Germline V lookup: CDR1 MNHEY, CDR2 SMNVEV (reference sequence). The CDR3 totals 16 residues. CDR3: CASSLSGEGGGQPQHF. The CDR3 nucleotides are TGTGCCAGCAGTTTATCGGGGGAGGGGGGAGGTCAGCCCCAGCATTTT.